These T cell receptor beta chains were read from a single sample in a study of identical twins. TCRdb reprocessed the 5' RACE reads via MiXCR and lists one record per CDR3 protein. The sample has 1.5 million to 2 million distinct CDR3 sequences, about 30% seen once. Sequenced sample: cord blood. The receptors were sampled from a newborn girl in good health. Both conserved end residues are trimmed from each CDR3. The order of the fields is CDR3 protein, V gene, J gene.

CDR3aa: ATSREAGTSPGNEQF; v_gene: TRBV15; j_gene: TRBJ2-1
CDR3aa: ASSLERRGFSGANVLT; v_gene: TRBV7-2; j_gene: TRBJ2-6
CDR3aa: ASSYRRTNEKLF; v_gene: TRBV6-5; j_gene: TRBJ1-4
CDR3aa: ASSEYKGRGGEQF; v_gene: TRBV25-1; j_gene: TRBJ2-1
CDR3aa: ASSLVWLADYNEQY; v_gene: TRBV7-2; j_gene: TRBJ2-4
CDR3aa: ASSLRAGSQETQY; v_gene: TRBV5-1; j_gene: TRBJ2-5
CDR3aa: ASRASKSSYEQY; v_gene: TRBV5-1; j_gene: TRBJ2-7
CDR3aa: SARAGVGLNEQF; v_gene: TRBV20-1; j_gene: TRBJ2-1
CDR3aa: ASRTGPGREKLF; v_gene: TRBV28; j_gene: TRBJ1-4
CDR3aa: ASSLDPSSGYEQY; v_gene: TRBV12-3/TRBV12-4; j_gene: TRBJ2-7
CDR3aa: ASSEVAGENYGYT; v_gene: TRBV6-1; j_gene: TRBJ1-2
CDR3aa: ASSQDSATSGRVKTYNEQF; v_gene: TRBV4-2; j_gene: TRBJ2-1
CDR3aa: AISESKAGALTDTQY; v_gene: TRBV10-3; j_gene: TRBJ2-3
CDR3aa: ASSCLGRPNTGELF; v_gene: TRBV28; j_gene: TRBJ2-2
CDR3aa: SVGTYNEQF; v_gene: TRBV29-1; j_gene: TRBJ2-1
CDR3aa: ASSKSQDEQY; v_gene: TRBV21-1; j_gene: TRBJ2-7
CDR3aa: ATQTASGYNEQF; v_gene: TRBV6-5; j_gene: TRBJ2-1
CDR3aa: ASSQKMLNSPLH; v_gene: TRBV7-9; j_gene: TRBJ1-6
CDR3aa: AWSGELYNEQF; v_gene: TRBV30; j_gene: TRBJ2-1
CDR3aa: ASTPLAVNTGELF; v_gene: TRBV5-1; j_gene: TRBJ2-2
CDR3aa: SHSLVLRDYGYT; v_gene: TRBV29-1; j_gene: TRBJ1-2
CDR3aa: AISESSGGATDTRY; v_gene: TRBV10-3; j_gene: TRBJ2-3
CDR3aa: ASNLGLAGEPSTDTQY; v_gene: TRBV2; j_gene: TRBJ2-3
CDR3aa: ASSYRGRRNEQF; v_gene: TRBV6-5; j_gene: TRBJ2-1
CDR3aa: ASRLAGLTDTQY; v_gene: TRBV7-2; j_gene: TRBJ2-3
CDR3aa: ASSPSPRLNLMNTEAF; v_gene: TRBV5-1; j_gene: TRBJ1-1
CDR3aa: ASSLRWTKNTGELF; v_gene: TRBV7-2; j_gene: TRBJ2-2
CDR3aa: ASSASGGMGNRPQH; v_gene: TRBV2; j_gene: TRBJ1-5
CDR3aa: ASSIRFEGSRATQQY; v_gene: TRBV5-1; j_gene: TRBJ2-5
CDR3aa: ASSRGTSGPSYEQY; v_gene: TRBV21-1; j_gene: TRBJ2-7
CDR3aa: ASSVQDRSNEKLF; v_gene: TRBV9; j_gene: TRBJ1-4
CDR3aa: ASSKQGAGEAF; v_gene: TRBV7-9; j_gene: TRBJ1-1